Presented here are 31 T cell receptor beta chains from one specimen sequenced in a study of T cells in tuberculosis. Repertoires were generated with immunoSEQ multiplex PCR, while TCRdb's copy carries only in-frame clones and drops some. The sample lists about 49,000 clones, about 95% occurring once. Time point defined: new active TB diagnosis, blood taken before or within 7 days of starting treatment. The sequencing used PBMCs, collected at tuberculosis diagnosis. The receptors here all came from an adult with tuberculosis.

This clone was observed once. The chain recombines TRBV30 with TRBJ2-2; 7 nucleotides line up with TRBD2. Germline V gene data show CDR1 as GTSNPN and CDR2 as SVGIG (reference sequence). Unmatched junction bases numbered 8, after V lost 3 bases and J lost 4 bases. The CDR3 loop spans 15 amino acids. The chain's CDR3 is CAWSKGAGITGELFF. The CDR3 DNA reads TGTGCCTGGAGCAAGGGAGCGGGAATCACCGGGGAGCTGTTTTTT.

The rearrangement uses TRBV5-6 and TRBJ1-2; D remains unclear. This CDR3 has 14 amino acids. CDR1 is SGHDT and CDR2 is YYEEEE in the germline V gene. The germline V and J ends were trimmed by 0 bases and 4 bases, with 10 bases remaining between them. CDR3 residues: CASSLGDLLYGYTF. The CDR3 DNA follows: TGTGCCAGCAGCTTGGGTGACTTACTCTATGGCTACACCTTC.

This sequence joins TRBV7-2 and TRBJ2-5; 9 nucleotides align to TRBD1. The CDR3 loop spans 15 amino acids. V trimming: 5 bases; J trimming: 0 bases; junction bases outside the gene matches: 4. The germline V gene encodes CDR1 SGHTA and CDR2 FQGNSA. Written as DNA, the CDR3 is TGTGCCAGCAGCCCCGGGACAGGGTACCAAGAGACCCAGTACTTC. Translated, it gives CASSPGTGYQETQYF.

This chain connects TRBV5-6 to TRBJ2-5; TRBD2 agrees at 10 bases. The V and J ends lost 4 bases and 2 bases, in that order; junction bases with no gene match: 8. The CDR3 covers 16 residues. From germline, CDR1 is SGHDT and CDR2 YYEEEE. DNA of the CDR3: TGTGCCAGCAGCCAGACTAGCGGGTCCCTACAAGAGACCCAGTACTTC. It encodes CASSQTSGSLQETQYF.

The rearrangement uses TRBV13 and TRBJ2-5; TRBD2 might be the D (6 bases). The V end was cut by 5 bases, the J end by 7 bases, with 20 bases between. The germline gives CDR1 PRHDT, CDR2 FYEKMQ (reference sequence). The CDR3 has 15 residues. DNA for the CDR3: TGTGCCAGCAGCCACTCCCGGGGTAGCGGACCGACCCAGTACTTC. It specifies CASSHSRGSGPTQYF.

The chain combines TRBV9 with TRBJ2-3; 9 nucleotides align to TRBD2. The CDR3 runs to 19 residues. V lost 0 bases to trimming and J lost 0 bases; unmatched junction nucleotides: 11. CDR1 is SGDLS, CDR2 YYNGEE, per germline. The CDR3 coding sequence is TGTGCCAGCAGCGTAGAAGCGGGAGGAGGTACCTCTAGCACAGATACGCAGTATTTT. Translated, it gives CASSVEAGGGTSSTDTQYF.

The chain carries TRBV5-1 and TRBJ2-1, with D uncertain. V lost 4 bases and J lost 5, with 10 bases in between. Per the germline V gene, CDR1 is SGHRS and CDR2 is YFSETQ. The CDR3 loop spans 13 amino acids. The CDR3 protein is CASSPPRDNEQFF. The CDR3 region has the DNA TGCGCCAGCAGCCCCCCTAGAGACAATGAGCAGTTCTTC.

This clone was counted a single time. The chain is built from TRBV5-1 and TRBJ1-4; no clear D. The CDR3 covers 14 residues. V was pared by 3 bases and J by 8 bases, with 14 bases between. CDR1 and CDR2 (germline): SGHRS, YFSETQ. The CDR3 DNA reads TGCGCCAGCAGCTCCAATTCCGCAGGCGAAAAACTGTTTTTT. Protein product: CASSSNSAGEKLFF.

The chain recombines TRBV19 with TRBJ2-5; possibly TRBD2 for D (6 bases). The germline V gene encodes CDR1 LNHDA and CDR2 SQIVND (reference sequence). This CDR3 is built from 14 residues. V shed 2 bases and J shed 5 bases, with 12 bases lying between them. Written as DNA, the CDR3 is TGTGCCAGTAGTATACACCTAGCGAGGGAGACCCAGTACTTC. It is translated as CASSIHLARETQYF.

The chain has TRBV2 and TRBJ2-5; D remains unclear. Trimming left V 4 bases short and J 5 bases short, with 5 bases between. The CDR3 contains 11 residues. The germline V gene encodes CDR1 SNHLY and CDR2 FYNNEI. CDR3 sequence (DNA): TGTGCCAGCAGTGGTAGCGAGACCCAGTACTTC. Amino acids: CASSGSETQYF. The full variable domain, completed using reference TRBV2 and TRBJ2-5, is EPEVTQTPSHQVTQMGQEVILRCVPISNHLYFYWYRQILGQKVEFLVSFYNNEISEKSEIFDDQFSVERPDGSNFTLKIRSTKLEDSAMYFCASSGSETQYFGPGTRLLVL.

The rearrangement links TRBV7-8 to TRBJ2-3, with 12 bases lining up with TRBD2. Trimming removed 6 bases from V and 1 base from J; junction bases left unmatched: 5. This CDR3 is 16 amino acids long. CDR1 SGHVS and CDR2 FQNEAQ come from the germline V gene. The CDR3 spells CASSSTSGSGTDTQYF. The CDR3 DNA is TGTGCCAGCAGTTCGACTAGCGGGAGTGGCACAGATACGCAGTATTTT.

This rearrangement joins TRBV5-6 to TRBJ1-1, with unresolved D. The CDR3 has 14 amino acids. Germline-derived CDR1 and CDR2 are SGHDT and YYEEEE. V shed 1 base and J shed 1 base, with 8 bases lying between them. Here the CDR3 DNA reads TGTGCCAGCAGCTTGATCACCGGGAACACTGAAGCTTTCTTT. Its translation: CASSLITGNTEAFF.

V usage is TRBV28 and J usage is TRBJ2-5; 13 bases are shared with TRBD2. V lost 3 bases and J lost 0; bases outside the gene matches: 7. The CDR3 is 18 residues long. Germline V gene sequence: CDR1 MDHEN, CDR2 SYDVKM. CDR3 DNA: TGTGCCAGCAGTTTCGGAGGGACTAGCGGGATTCACCAAGAGACCCAGTACTTC. This encodes CASSFGGTSGIHQETQYF.

The V and J genes are TRBV30 and TRBJ2-1, with 10 bases lining up with TRBD2. V shed 1 base and J 0 bases; nucleotides not matched to a gene: 3. Germline V gene sequence: CDR1 GTSNPN, CDR2 SVGIG (reference sequence). This CDR3 region has 16 residues. The CDR3 coding sequence is TGTGCCTGGAGTGCTGGACTAGCGGACTCCTACAATGAGCAGTTCTTC. It translates to CAWSAGLADSYNEQFF.

This chain links TRBV6-1 with TRBJ2-7; 12 nucleotides line up with TRBD2. The trim removed 4 bases at V and 4 bases at J, leaving 8 bases unmatched. The germline V gene encodes CDR1 MNHNS and CDR2 SASEGT. The CDR3 totals 16 residues. The CDR3 DNA sequence: TGTGCCAGCAGTGTACTAGGAGGGACTAGCGGGTACGAGCAGTACTTC. Its protein is CASSVLGGTSGYEQYF.

The chain joins TRBV7-9 to TRBJ2-7, with 7 bases aligning to TRBD1. V was clipped by 9 bases and J by 2 bases; unmatched bases: 10. The germline CDR1 and CDR2 sequences are SEHNR and FQNEAQ (reference sequence). This CDR3 has 14 residues. The CDR3 coding sequence is TGTGCCAGTACCGTGGGGACAGTTCCCTACGAGCAGTACTTC. It specifies CASTVGTVPYEQYF.

This chain joins TRBV28 and TRBJ2-1; 7 nucleotides line up with TRBD2. V was pared by 3 bases and J by 7 bases, with 9 bases of the junction left unmatched. The CDR3 length is 15 residues. Germline V gives CDR1 MDHEN, CDR2 SYDVKM. This chain's CDR3 is CASSFLSGGVNEQFF. For the CDR3, the DNA is TGTGCCAGCAGTTTTTTATCTGGGGGGGTGAATGAGCAGTTCTTC.

V and J are TRBV18 and TRBJ1-1; tentatively, D is TRBD1 (5 bases). The CDR3 consists of 16 residues. V was clipped by 1 base and J by 0 bases, with 12 bases between them. Germline-derived CDR1 and CDR2 are KGHSH and LQKENI. The CDR3 DNA is TGTGCCAGCTCACCACTCAGGGTAGGGATGAACACTGAAGCTTTCTTT. Translation: CASSPLRVGMNTEAFF.

The chain combines TRBV25-1 with TRBJ2-5, with 7 bases fitting TRBD1. J gave up 4 bases and V 5 bases, and 13 bases lay outside the gene matches. Germline CDR1 is MGHDK and CDR2 is SYGVNS. This CDR3 is 16 amino acids long. DNA of the CDR3: TGTGCCAGCAGTAACGGCCGACAGGGAATCTTAGAGACCCAGTACTTC. Amino acid sequence: CASSNGRQGILETQYF.

The rearrangement uses TRBV19 and TRBJ1-1, with a tentative D call TRBD1 (6 bases). Germline V gene sequence: CDR1 LNHDA, CDR2 SQIVND (reference sequence). This CDR3 comprises 16 residues. V was clipped by 1 base and J by 4 bases, with 16 bases between them. The CDR3 spells CASSIVAHRVGTEAFF. In DNA form, the CDR3 reads TGTGCCAGTAGTATAGTGGCTCACAGGGTTGGCACTGAAGCTTTCTTT.

This clone has more than one count but fewer than ten. V and J are TRBV7-6 and TRBJ2-1, with no clear D. Germline assignment: CDR1 SGHVS and CDR2 FNYEAQ. The germline V and J ends were trimmed by 1 base and 11 bases, with 15 bases remaining between them. The CDR3 sequence is 14 residues long. The CDR3 nucleotides read TGTGCCAGCAGCTTAGAACCCCCCGACACCAAGCAGTTCTTC. It yields the protein CASSLEPPDTKQFF.

The chain employs TRBV30 and TRBJ2-1, with TRBD2 identical over 13 bases. There are 15 residues in the CDR3. CDR1 and CDR2 (germline): GTSNPN, SVGIG (reference sequence). Trimming took 3 bases from V and 5 from J; bases not matched to a gene: 4. CDR3 DNA: TGTGCCTGGAGGGCCGGGACTAGCGGGGACAATGAGCAGTTCTTC. This codes for CAWRAGTSGDNEQFF.

Of note for this clone: A read error may produce the germline difference seen at one junction end. The rearrangement links TRBV2 to TRBJ1-4; no reliable D call. The length of the CDR3 is 13 residues. CDR1 and CDR2 from the germline V gene are SNHLY and FYNNEI. The CDR3 coding sequence is TGTGCCGGCAGGAGTGGCGGGAATGAAAAACTGTTTTTT. Translation gives CAGRSGGNEKLFF.

The chain uses TRBV29-1 and TRBJ2-5; D is undetermined. CDR1 is SQVTM and CDR2 is ANQGSEA in the germline V gene. This CDR3 is 11 amino acids long. Trimming stripped 2 bases from V and 4 bases from J, with 5 bases between. This chain's CDR3 is CSVELLETQYF. The CDR3 nucleotides read TGCAGCGTTGAACTTCTAGAGACCCAGTACTTC.

V is TRBV9 and J is TRBJ2-6; the match to TRBD1 covers 7 bases. Germline CDR1 SGDLS, CDR2 YYNGEE. The V and J ends lost 2 bases and 5 bases, in that order; junction bases with no gene match: 10. This CDR3 spans 17 amino acids. In nucleotides, the CDR3 is TGTGCCAGCAGCGTTACAGGGGCCGGGGTTCGGGCCAACGTCCTGACTTTC. It translates to CASSVTGAGVRANVLTF. The whole variable domain, filled in from reference TRBV9 and TRBJ2-6, reads DSGVTQTPKHLITATGQRVTLRCSPRSGDLSVYWYQQSLDQGLQFLIQYYNGEERAKGNILERFSAQQFPDLHSELNLSSLELGDSALYFCASSVTGAGVRANVLTFGAGSRLTVL.

The gene calls are TRBV29-1 and TRBJ2-2; TRBD1 matches at 7 bases. This CDR3 spans 15 amino acids. Per the germline V gene, CDR1 is SQVTM and CDR2 is ANQGSEA. V lost 5 bases to trimming and J lost 1 base; unmatched junction nucleotides: 7. CDR3 sequence reads: CSVSAGGLNTGELFF. The CDR3 DNA reads as TGCAGCGTTTCCGCAGGGGGTCTGAACACCGGGGAGCTGTTTTTT.

Of note for this clone: The same CDR3 is also encoded by other DNA sequences in this sample. This chain links TRBV10-3 with TRBJ1-2; D remains ambiguous. The CDR3 is 13 residues long. Between the trimmed V and J ends, which lost 5 bases and 4 bases, there was a span of 11 bases. Germline-derived CDR1 and CDR2 are ENHRY and SYGVKD. The CDR3 here is CAISRQVGYGYTF. In DNA, the CDR3 is TGTGCCATCAGTCGTCAAGTCGGCTATGGCTACACCTTC.

The chain recombines TRBV5-1 with TRBJ2-3, with D unresolved. This CDR3 comprises 11 residues. Germline CDR1 is SGHRS and CDR2 is YFSETQ. V shed 2 bases and J shed 5 bases, with 3 bases lying between them. CDR3 sequence (DNA): TGCGCCAGCAGCTTCCTAGATACGCAGTATTTT. It yields the protein CASSFLDTQYF.

The chain employs TRBV7-9 and TRBJ2-3; 7 positions match TRBD2. CDR3 length: 14 residues. V shed 2 bases and J 2 bases; nucleotides not matched to a gene: 1. Germline values: CDR1 SEHNR, CDR2 FQNEAQ (reference sequence). The CDR3 reads CASSLSGTTDTQYF. The CDR3 region has the DNA TGTGCCAGCAGCTTAAGCGGGACCACAGATACGCAGTATTTT.

The chain employs TRBV27 and TRBJ1-1, with TRBD1 as a possible D gene (5 bases). From germline, CDR1 is MNHEY and CDR2 SMNVEV (reference sequence). Trimming removed 3 bases from V and 5 bases from J, with 10 bases in between. This CDR3 comprises 13 residues. The CDR3 is CASSFGGNTEAFF. For the CDR3, the DNA is TGTGCCAGCAGTTTCGGGGGAAATACTGAAGCTTTCTTT.

This chain joins TRBV9 and TRBJ2-3, with TRBD2 identical over 7 bases. Trimming removed 0 bases from V and 4 bases from J; junction bases left unmatched: 8. Germline values: CDR1 SGDLS, CDR2 YYNGEE. The CDR3 loop spans 16 amino acids. The CDR3 coding sequence is TGTGCCAGCAGCGTAGGGGGTAGACTAGCAGCAGATACGCAGTATTTT. As protein: CASSVGGRLAADTQYF.